The 18 T cell receptor beta chains given below trace back to one sample, sequenced in a study of beta chain features in type 1 diabetes. Study results and limitations: TCRB CDR3 length was moderately but significantly reduced in all four CD4+ subsets of Type 1 diabetes patients.

The antigens of these receptors remain unknown. Expressed TCRB transcripts were sequenced because the entire RNA isolate underwent reverse transcription. Repertoires were generated with immunoSEQ multiplex PCR, while TCRdb's copy carries only in-frame clones and drops some. Of hundreds of thousands of clones listed, about 13% are singletons. The sequenced material came from naive CD4+ T cells from blood. Every receptor here comes from a man between 25 and 39 years old with type 1 diabetes.

This clone was observed a handful of times. The rearrangement uses TRBV5-4 and TRBJ2-4, with 7 positions matching TRBD1. The CDR3 is made up of 14 amino acids. Unmatched junction bases numbered 6, after V lost 5 bases and J lost 4 bases. The germline CDR1 and CDR2 sequences are SGHNT and YYREEE (reference sequence). CDR3 in amino acids: CASSPGTDKNIQYF. CDR3 nucleotides: TGTGCCAGCAGTCCCGGGACAGATAAAAACATTCAGTACTTC.

The chain recombines TRBV27 with TRBJ2-1; tentatively, D is TRBD2 (5 bases). Germline CDR1 is MNHEY and CDR2 is SMNVEV (reference sequence). CDR3 length equals 14 residues. V shed 7 bases and J shed 6 bases, with 16 bases lying between them. In DNA, the CDR3 is TGTGCCAGCACCAGTACACTAGATCCCAATGAGCAGTTCTTC. Encoded protein: CASTSTLDPNEQFF.

The rearrangement uses TRBV7-9 and TRBJ2-7, with D tentatively TRBD1 (5 bases). CDR3 size: 14 residues. V was clipped by 5 bases and J by 0 bases, with 11 bases between them. Germline loops: CDR1 SEHNR, CDR2 FQNEAQ (reference sequence). CDR3 nucleotides: TGTGCCAGCAGCGTGACAGAACCCTCCTACGAGCAGTACTTC. Translating it yields CASSVTEPSYEQYF.

The rearrangement joins TRBV15 to TRBJ2-1; 9 nucleotides align to TRBD2. V gave up 6 bases and J gave up 0 bases; unmatched junction bases: 12. The CDR3 consists of 18 residues. Germline CDR1 is LNHNV and CDR2 is YYDKDF (reference sequence). The CDR3 region is CATSRKGLALSSYNEQFF. The CDR3 nucleotides read TGTGCCACCAGTCGGAAGGGACTAGCCCTGAGCTCCTACAATGAGCAGTTCTTC.

This clone turned up a few times. V gene TRBV7-9 combines with J gene TRBJ1-5, with D uncertain. The germline V gene has CDR1 SEHNR and CDR2 FQNEAQ (reference sequence). The CDR3 is made up of 16 amino acids. V shed 4 bases and J shed 5 bases, with 18 bases lying between them. In nucleotides, the CDR3 is TGTGCCAGCAGCTACGCGCCCGGCCCCGGGGATCAGCCCCAGCATTTT. Its translation: CASSYAPGPGDQPQHF.

This clone was counted only a few times. The V and J genes are TRBV28 and TRBJ2-4; a possible D gene is TRBD2 (6 bases). Trimming stripped 10 bases from V and 8 bases from J, with 21 bases between. CDR1 is MDHEN, CDR2 SYDVKM, per germline. The CDR3 contains 14 residues. The DNA of the CDR3 is TGTGCCATCAAGGGAGGAGGCTTGGTAGACATTCAGTACTTC. It is translated as CAIKGGGLVDIQYF.

V and J are TRBV6-1 and TRBJ1-2, with D perhaps TRBD1 (5 bases). Germline-derived CDR1 and CDR2 are MNHNS and SASEGT. The CDR3 contains 12 residues. Between the trimmed V and J ends, which lost 4 bases and 8 bases, there was a span of 11 bases. The CDR3 sequence is CASSGGTGGYTF. The CDR3 DNA reads as TGTGCCAGCAGTGGTGGGACTGGGGGCTACACCTTC.

The chain combines TRBV20-1 with TRBJ1-1; maybe TRBD1 (6 bases). Trimming removed 6 bases from V and 6 bases from J, with 11 bases in between. In germline, CDR1 is DFQATT, CDR2 SNEGSKA (reference sequence). The CDR3 spans 11 residues. The CDR3: CSATGRAEAFF. CDR3 DNA sequence: TGCAGTGCAACAGGGAGGGCTGAAGCTTTCTTT.

This clone was observed many times. This chain joins TRBV15 and TRBJ2-6; D ambiguous. This CDR3 has 16 amino acids. The V end was cut by 5 bases, the J end by 0 bases, with 11 bases between. From germline, CDR1 is LNHNV and CDR2 YYDKDF (reference sequence). Written as DNA, the CDR3 is TGTGCCACCAGCGGTAGACTGAGCTCTGGGGCCAACGTCCTGACTTTC. Translated: CATSGRLSSGANVLTF.

This CDR3 is CVLKAGGSGSYNEQFF. CDR3 coding DNA: TGTGTCCTAAAGGCGGGGGGGTCGGGCTCCTACAATGAGCAGTTCTTC. The chain combines TRBV7-9 with TRBJ2-1; TRBD2 aligns across 9 bases. The CDR3 has 16 amino acids. Germline V gene sequence: CDR1 SEHNR, CDR2 FQNEAQ (reference sequence).

The J gene is TRBJ1-2, the V gene TRBV28, with 7 bases identical to TRBD1. Germline CDR1 is MDHEN and CDR2 is SYDVKM. This CDR3 comprises 14 residues. Germline trimming cut 2 bases from V and 1 base from J; bases unmatched to any gene: 1. The CDR3 reads CASSLGTVNYGYTF. The CDR3 coding sequence is TGTGCCAGCAGTTTAGGGACAGTTAACTATGGCTACACCTTC.

This clone was counted between two and nine times. The chain couples TRBV7-2 to TRBJ1-1, with D uncertain. V lost 5 bases and J 1 base, leaving 11 bases between the germline ends. The CDR3 is 14 amino acids. Per the germline V gene, CDR1 is SGHTA and CDR2 is FQGNSA. The CDR3 DNA reads TGTGCCAGCAGCCTCCTATTGAGGAACACTGAAGCTTTCTTT. Its protein product is CASSLLLRNTEAFF.

The rearrangement joins TRBV5-1 to TRBJ2-5; D is possibly TRBD2 (5 bases). The CDR3 loop spans 13 amino acids. The V and J ends lost 2 bases and 5 bases respectively, with 10 bases between them. CDR1 is SGHRS, CDR2 YFSETQ, per germline. CDR3 nucleotide sequence: TGCGCCAGCAGCTTTGGACTGAGCGAGACCCAGTACTTC. Translating it yields CASSFGLSETQYF.

The gene calls are TRBV28 and TRBJ2-1, with D maybe TRBD1 (5 bases). Looked up from germline, CDR1 is MDHEN and CDR2 is SYDVKM. V dropped 7 bases and J dropped 0 bases, with 16 bases sitting between them. This CDR3 has 16 amino acids. CDR3 sequence (DNA): TGTGCCAGCACCCCCCTTGGGGCGAGCTCCTACAATGAGCAGTTCTTC. This translates into CASTPLGASSYNEQFF.

The rearrangement joins TRBV4-2 to TRBJ2-5; 13 nucleotides match TRBD2. Germline CDR1 and CDR2: LGHNA and YNFKEQ. The CDR3 runs to 15 residues. V dropped 5 bases and J dropped 5; count of bases not matched to a gene: 5. In DNA form, the CDR3 reads TGTGCCAGCAGCGGACTAGCGGGAGTGCGGGAGACCCAGTACTTC. Translation gives CASSGLAGVRETQYF.

This clone occurred a few times. The chain links TRBV28 to TRBJ2-7; D perhaps matches TRBD2 (5 bases). The CDR3 sequence is 14 residues long. The ends were cut back, 8 bases at V and 3 bases at J, with 17 bases in the middle. From germline, CDR1 is MDHEN and CDR2 SYDVKM. The CDR3 DNA is TGTGCCAGCGAGGGCACCCCCAAAAACTACGAGCAGTACTTC. Its translation: CASEGTPKNYEQYF.

This clone was counted only a few times. The rearrangement joins TRBV25-1 to TRBJ2-1, with 10 bases identical to TRBD2. Germline lookup yields CDR1 MGHDK and CDR2 SYGVNS. The CDR3 is 15 amino acids. With 8 bases clipped from V and 7 bases from J, the junction kept 11 bases outside the gene matches. CDR3: CASPLSSGRRNEQFF. Here the CDR3 DNA reads TGTGCCAGCCCGCTTTCTAGCGGGAGACGGAATGAGCAGTTCTTC.

This sequence joins TRBV7-8 and TRBJ1-5; no firm D call. The CDR3 has 15 amino acids. Trimming shortened V by 5 bases and J by 1 base, and 12 bases separated the two germline ends. In germline, CDR1 is SGHVS, CDR2 FQNEAQ. The CDR3 sequence: CASSAWPRSNQPQHF. The CDR3 region has the DNA TGTGCCAGCAGCGCTTGGCCGAGGAGCAATCAGCCCCAGCATTTT.